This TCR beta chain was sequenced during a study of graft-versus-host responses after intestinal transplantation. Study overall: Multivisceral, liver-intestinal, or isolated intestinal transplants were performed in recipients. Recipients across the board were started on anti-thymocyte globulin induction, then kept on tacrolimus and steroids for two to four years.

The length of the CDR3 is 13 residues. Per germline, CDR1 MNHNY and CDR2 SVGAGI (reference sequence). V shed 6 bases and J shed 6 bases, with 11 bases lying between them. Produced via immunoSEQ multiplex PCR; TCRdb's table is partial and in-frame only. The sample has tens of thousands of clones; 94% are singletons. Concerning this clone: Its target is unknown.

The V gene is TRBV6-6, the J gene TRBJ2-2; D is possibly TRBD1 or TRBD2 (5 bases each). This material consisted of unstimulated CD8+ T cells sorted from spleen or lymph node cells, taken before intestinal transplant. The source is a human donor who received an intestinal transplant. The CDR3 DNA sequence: TGTGCCAGCAGCCCGGGGACCGCCGGGGAGCTGTTTTTT. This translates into CASSPGTAGELFF.